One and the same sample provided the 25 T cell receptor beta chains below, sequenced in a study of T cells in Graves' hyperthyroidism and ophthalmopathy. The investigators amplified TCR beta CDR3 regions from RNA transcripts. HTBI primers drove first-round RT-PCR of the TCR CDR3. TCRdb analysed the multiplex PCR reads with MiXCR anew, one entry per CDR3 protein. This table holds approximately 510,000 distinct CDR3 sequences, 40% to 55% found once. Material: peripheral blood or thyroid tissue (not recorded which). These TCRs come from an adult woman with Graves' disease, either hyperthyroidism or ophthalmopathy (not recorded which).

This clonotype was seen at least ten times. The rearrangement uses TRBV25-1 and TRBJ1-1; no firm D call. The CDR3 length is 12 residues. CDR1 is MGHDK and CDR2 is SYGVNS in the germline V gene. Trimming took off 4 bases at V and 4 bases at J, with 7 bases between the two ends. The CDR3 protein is CASSVGSTEAFF. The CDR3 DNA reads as TGTGCCAGCAGTGTAGGGTCCACTGAAGCTTTCTTT. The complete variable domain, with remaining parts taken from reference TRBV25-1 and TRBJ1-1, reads EADIYQTPRYLVIGTGKKITLECSQTMGHDKMYWYQQDPGMELHLIHYSYGVNSTEKGDLSSESTVSRIRTEHFPLTLESARPSHTSQYLCASSVGSTEAFFGQGTRLTVV.

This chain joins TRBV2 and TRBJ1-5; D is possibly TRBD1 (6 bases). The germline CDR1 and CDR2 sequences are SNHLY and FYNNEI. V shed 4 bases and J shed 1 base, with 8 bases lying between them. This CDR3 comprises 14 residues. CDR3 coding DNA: TGTGCCAGCAGTGTTCAGGGGAGCAATCAGCCCCAGCATTTT. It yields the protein CASSVQGSNQPQHF.

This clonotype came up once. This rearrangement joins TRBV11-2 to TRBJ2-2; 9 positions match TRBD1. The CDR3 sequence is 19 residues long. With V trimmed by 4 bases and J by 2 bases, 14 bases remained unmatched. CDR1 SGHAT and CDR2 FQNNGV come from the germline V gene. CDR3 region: CASSSSPGTGRGNTGELFF. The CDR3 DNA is TGTGCCAGCAGCTCAAGTCCCGGGACAGGGCGAGGAAACACCGGGGAGCTGTTTTTT.

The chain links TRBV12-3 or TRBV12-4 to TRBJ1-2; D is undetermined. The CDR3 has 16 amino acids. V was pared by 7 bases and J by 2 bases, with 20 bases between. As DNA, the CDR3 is TGTGCCAGCACTAGAGGGCCGGCCGGGCGAAACTATGGCTACACCTTC. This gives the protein CASTRGPAGRNYGYTF.

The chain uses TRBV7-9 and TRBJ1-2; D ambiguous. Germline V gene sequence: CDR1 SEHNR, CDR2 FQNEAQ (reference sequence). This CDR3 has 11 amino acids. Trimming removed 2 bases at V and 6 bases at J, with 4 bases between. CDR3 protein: CASSLRNGYTF. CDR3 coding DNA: TGTGCCAGCAGCTTAAGGAATGGCTACACCTTC.

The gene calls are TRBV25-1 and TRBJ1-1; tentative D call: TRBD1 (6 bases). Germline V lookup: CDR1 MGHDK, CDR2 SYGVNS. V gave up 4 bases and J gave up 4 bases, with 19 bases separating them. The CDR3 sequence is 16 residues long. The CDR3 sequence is CASSARDRQGSTEAFF. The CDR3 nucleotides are TGTGCCAGCAGTGCTAGAGATCGGCAGGGGAGCACTGAAGCTTTCTTT.

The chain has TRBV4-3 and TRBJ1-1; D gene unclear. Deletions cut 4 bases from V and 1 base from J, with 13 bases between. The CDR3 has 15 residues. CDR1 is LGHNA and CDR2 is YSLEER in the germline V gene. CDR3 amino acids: CASSRKEEQNTEAFF. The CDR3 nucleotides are TGCGCCAGCAGCCGAAAGGAGGAACAGAACACTGAAGCTTTCTTT.

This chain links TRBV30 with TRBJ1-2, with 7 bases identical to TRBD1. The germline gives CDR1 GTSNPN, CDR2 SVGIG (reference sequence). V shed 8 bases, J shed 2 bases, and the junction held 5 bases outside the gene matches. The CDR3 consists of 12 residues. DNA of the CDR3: TGTGCCCGACAGACAGGGAACTATGGCTACACCTTC. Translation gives CARQTGNYGYTF.

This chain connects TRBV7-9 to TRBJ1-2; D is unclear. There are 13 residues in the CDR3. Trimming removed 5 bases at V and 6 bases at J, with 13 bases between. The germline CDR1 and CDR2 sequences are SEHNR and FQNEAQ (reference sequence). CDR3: CASSSWELNGYTF. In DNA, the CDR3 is TGTGCCAGCAGCAGTTGGGAGTTGAATGGCTACACCTTC.

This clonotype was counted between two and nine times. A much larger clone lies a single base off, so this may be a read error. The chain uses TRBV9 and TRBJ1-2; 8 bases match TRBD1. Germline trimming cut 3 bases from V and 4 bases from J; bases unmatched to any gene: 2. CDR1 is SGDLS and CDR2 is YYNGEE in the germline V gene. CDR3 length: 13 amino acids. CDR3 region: CASSGTGTYGYTF. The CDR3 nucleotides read TGTGCCAGCAGCGGGACAGGGACCTATGGCTACACCTTC.

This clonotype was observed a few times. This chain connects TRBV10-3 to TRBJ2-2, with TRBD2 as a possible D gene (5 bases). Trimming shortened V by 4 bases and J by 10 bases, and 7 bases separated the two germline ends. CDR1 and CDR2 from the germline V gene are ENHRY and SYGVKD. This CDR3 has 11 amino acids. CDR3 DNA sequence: TGTGCCATCAGTGGGGGAGAGGAGCTGTTTTTT. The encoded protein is CAISGGEELFF.

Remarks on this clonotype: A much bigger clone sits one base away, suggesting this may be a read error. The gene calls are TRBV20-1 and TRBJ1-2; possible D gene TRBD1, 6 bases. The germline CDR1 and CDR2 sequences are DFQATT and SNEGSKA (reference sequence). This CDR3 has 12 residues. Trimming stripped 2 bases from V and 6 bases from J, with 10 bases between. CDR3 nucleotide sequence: TGCAGTGCTAGACGGGCAGGGGATGGCTACACCTTC. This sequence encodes CSARRAGDGYTF.

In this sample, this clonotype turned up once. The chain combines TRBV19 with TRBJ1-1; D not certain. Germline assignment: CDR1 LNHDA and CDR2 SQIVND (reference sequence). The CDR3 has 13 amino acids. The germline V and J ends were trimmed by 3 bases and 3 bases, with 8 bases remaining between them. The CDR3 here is CASSIWTDTEAFF. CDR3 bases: TGTGCCAGTAGTATTTGGACGGACACTGAAGCTTTCTTT. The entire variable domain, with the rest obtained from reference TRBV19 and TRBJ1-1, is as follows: DGGITQSPKYLFRKEGQNVTLSCEQNLNHDAMYWYRQDPGQGLRLIYYSQIVNDFQKGDIAEGYSVSREKKESFPLTVTSAQKNPTAFYLCASSIWTDTEAFFGQGTRLTVV.

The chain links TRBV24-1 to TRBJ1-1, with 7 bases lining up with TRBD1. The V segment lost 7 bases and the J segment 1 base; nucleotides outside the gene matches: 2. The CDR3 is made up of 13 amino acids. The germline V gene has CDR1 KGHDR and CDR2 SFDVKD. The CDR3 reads CATRGQANTEAFF. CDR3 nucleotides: TGTGCCACCAGAGGACAGGCGAACACTGAAGCTTTCTTT.

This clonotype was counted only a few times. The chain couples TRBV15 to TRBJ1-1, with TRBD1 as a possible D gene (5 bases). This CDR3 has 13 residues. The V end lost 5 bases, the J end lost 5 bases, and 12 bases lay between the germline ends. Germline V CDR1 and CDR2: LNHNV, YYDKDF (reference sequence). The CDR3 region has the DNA TGTGCCACCAGCTCTAAACGGGGGACTGAAGCTTTCTTT. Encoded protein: CATSSKRGTEAFF.

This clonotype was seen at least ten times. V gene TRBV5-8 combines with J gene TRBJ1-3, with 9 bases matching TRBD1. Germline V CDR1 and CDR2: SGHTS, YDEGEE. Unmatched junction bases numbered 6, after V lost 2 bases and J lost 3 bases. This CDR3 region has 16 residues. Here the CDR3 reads CASSFGTGYDGNTIYF. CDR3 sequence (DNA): TGTGCCAGCAGCTTCGGGACAGGGTATGATGGAAACACCATATATTTT. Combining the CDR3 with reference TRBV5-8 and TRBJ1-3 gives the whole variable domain EAGVTQSPTHLIKTRGQQATLRCSPISGHTSVYWYQQALGLGLQFLLWYDEGEERNRGNFPPRFSGRQFPNYSSELNVNALELEDSALYLCASSFGTGYDGNTIYFGEGSWLTVV.

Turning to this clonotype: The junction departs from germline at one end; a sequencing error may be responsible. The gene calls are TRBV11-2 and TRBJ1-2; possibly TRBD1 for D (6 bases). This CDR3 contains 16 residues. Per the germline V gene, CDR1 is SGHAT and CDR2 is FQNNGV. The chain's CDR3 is CASSQALQGANYGYTF. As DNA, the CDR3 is TGCGCCAGCAGCCAAGCCCTACAGGGCGCTAACTATGGCTACACCTTC.

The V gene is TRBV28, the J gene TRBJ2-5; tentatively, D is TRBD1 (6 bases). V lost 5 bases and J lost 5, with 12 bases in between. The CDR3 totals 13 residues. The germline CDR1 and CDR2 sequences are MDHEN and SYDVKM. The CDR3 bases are TGTGCCAGCAGTCATACAGGGCAGGAGACCCAGTACTTC. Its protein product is CASSHTGQETQYF.

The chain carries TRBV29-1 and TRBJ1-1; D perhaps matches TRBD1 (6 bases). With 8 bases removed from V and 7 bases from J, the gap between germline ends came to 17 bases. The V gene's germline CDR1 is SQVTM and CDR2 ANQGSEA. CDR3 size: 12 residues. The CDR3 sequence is CSSLLQGDEAFF. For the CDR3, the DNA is TGCAGCTCGTTATTACAGGGTGATGAAGCTTTCTTT.

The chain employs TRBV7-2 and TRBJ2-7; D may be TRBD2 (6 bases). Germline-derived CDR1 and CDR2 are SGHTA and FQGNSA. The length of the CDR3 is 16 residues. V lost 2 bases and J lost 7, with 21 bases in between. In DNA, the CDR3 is TGTGCCAGCAGCTTATTTCGGACTACCTTTCCCCTGGAGCAGTACTTC. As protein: CASSLFRTTFPLEQYF.

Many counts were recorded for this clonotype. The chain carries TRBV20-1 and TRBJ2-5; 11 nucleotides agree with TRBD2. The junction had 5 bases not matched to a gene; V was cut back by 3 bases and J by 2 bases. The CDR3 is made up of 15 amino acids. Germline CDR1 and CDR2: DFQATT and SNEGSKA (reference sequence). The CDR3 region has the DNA TGCAGTGCTAGGGGGGCTAGCGGGAGGCAAGAGACCCAGTACTTC. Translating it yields CSARGASGRQETQYF.

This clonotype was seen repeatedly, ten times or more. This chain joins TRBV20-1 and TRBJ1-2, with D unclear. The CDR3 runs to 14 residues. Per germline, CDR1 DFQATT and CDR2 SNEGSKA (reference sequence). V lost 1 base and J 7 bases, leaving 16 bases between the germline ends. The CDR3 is CSARAVPQSFGYTF. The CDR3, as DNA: TGCAGTGCTAGAGCAGTGCCGCAAAGTTTTGGCTACACCTTC.

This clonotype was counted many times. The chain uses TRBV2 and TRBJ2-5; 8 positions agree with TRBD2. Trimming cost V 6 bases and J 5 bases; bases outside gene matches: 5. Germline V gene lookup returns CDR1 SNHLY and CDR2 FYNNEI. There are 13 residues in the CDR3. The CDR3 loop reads CASSPGGLETQYF. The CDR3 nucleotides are TGTGCCAGCAGCCCGGGGGGGCTTGAGACCCAGTACTTC.

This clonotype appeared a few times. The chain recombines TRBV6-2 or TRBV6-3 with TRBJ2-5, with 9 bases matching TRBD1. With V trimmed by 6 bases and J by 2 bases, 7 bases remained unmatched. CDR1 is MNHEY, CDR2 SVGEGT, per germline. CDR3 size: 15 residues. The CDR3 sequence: CASRPQGAGQETQYF. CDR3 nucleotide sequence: TGTGCCAGCAGACCACAGGGGGCGGGTCAAGAGACCCAGTACTTC.

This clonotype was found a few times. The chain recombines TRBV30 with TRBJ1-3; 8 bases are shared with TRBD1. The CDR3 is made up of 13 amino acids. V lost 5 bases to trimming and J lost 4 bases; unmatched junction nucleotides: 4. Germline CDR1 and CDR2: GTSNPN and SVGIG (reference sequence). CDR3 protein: CAWAGTGGNTIYF. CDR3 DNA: TGTGCCTGGGCCGGGACAGGAGGAAACACCATATATTTT. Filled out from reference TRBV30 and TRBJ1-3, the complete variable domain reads SQTIHQWPATLVQPVGSPLSLECTVEGTSNPNLYWYRQAAGRGLQLLFYSVGIGQISSEVPQNLSASRPQDRQFILSSKKLLLSDSGFYLCAWAGTGGNTIYFGEGSWLTVV.